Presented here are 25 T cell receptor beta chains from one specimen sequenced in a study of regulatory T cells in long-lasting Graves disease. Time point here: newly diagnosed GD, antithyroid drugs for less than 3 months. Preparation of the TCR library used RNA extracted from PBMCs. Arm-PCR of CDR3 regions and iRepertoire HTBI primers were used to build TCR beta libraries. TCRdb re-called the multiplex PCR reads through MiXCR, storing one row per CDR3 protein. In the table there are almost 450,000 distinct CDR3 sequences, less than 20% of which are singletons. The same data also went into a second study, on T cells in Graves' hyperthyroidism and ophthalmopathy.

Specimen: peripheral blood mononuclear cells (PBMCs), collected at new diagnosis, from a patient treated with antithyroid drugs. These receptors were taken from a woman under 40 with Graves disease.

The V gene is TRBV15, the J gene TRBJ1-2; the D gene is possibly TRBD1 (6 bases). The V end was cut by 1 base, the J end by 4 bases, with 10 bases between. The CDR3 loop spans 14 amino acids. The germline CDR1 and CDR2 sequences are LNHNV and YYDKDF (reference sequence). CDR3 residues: CATSRAQGPYGYTF. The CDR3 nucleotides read TGTGCCACCAGCAGAGCACAGGGACCCTATGGCTACACCTTC. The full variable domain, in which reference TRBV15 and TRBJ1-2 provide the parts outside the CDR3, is DAMVIQNPRYQVTQFGKPVTLSCSQTLNHNVMYWYQQKSSQAPKLLFHYYDKDFNNEADTPDNFQSRRPNTSFCFLDIRSPGLGDTAMYLCATSRAQGPYGYTFGSGTRLTVV.

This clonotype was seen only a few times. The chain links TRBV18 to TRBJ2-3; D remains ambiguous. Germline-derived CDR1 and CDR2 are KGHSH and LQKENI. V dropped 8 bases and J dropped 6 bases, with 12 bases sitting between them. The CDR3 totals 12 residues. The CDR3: CASSPPRDTQYF. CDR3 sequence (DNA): TGTGCCAGCAGCCCTCCTCGGGATACGCAGTATTTT.

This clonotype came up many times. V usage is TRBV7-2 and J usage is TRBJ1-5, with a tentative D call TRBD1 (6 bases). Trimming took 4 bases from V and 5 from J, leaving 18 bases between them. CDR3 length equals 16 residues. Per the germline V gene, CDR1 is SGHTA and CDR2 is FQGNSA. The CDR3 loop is CASSSAIRGRDQPQHF. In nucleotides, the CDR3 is TGTGCCAGCAGCTCAGCGATCCGGGGGCGGGATCAGCCCCAGCATTTT.

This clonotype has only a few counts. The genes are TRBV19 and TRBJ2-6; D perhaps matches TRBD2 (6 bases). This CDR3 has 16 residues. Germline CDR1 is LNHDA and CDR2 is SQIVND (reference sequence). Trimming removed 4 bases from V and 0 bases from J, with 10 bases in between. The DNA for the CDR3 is TGTGCCAGTAGTAGCGGGAAACTCTCTGGGGCCAACGTCCTGACTTTC. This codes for CASSSGKLSGANVLTF. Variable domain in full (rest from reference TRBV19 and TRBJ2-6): DGGITQSPKYLFRKEGQNVTLSCEQNLNHDAMYWYRQDPGQGLRLIYYSQIVNDFQKGDIAEGYSVSREKKESFPLTVTSAQKNPTAFYLCASSSGKLSGANVLTFGAGSRLTVL.

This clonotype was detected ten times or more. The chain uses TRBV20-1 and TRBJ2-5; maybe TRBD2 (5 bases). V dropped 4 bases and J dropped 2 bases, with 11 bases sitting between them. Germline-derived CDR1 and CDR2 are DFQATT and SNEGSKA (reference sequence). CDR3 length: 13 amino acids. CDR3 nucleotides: TGCAGTGCTACCGACTCGGGGCAAGAGACCCAGTACTTC. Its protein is CSATDSGQETQYF.

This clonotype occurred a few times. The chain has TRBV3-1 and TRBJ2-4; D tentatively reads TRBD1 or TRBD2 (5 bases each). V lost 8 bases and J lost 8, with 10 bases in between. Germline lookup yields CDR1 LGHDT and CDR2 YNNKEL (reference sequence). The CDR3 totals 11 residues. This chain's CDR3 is CASRGVDIQYF. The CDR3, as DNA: TGTGCCAGCCGAGGGGTAGACATTCAGTACTTC.

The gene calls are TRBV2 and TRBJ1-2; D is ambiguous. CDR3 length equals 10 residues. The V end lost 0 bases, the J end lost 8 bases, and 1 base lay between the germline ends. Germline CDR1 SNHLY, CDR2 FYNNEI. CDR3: CASSEAGYTF. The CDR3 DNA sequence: TGTGCCAGCAGTGAAGCCGGCTACACCTTC.

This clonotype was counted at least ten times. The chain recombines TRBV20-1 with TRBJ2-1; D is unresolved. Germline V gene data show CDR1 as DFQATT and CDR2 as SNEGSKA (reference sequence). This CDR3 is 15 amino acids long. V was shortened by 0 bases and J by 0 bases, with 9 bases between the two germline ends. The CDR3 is CSARETAVSYNEQFF. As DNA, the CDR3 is TGCAGTGCTAGAGAAACGGCAGTCTCCTACAATGAGCAGTTCTTC.

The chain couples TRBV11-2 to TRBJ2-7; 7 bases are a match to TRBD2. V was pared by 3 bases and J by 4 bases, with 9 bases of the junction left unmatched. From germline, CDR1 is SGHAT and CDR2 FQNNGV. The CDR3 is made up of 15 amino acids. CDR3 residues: CASSFPGTGGYEQYF. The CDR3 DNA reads TGTGCCAGCAGCTTCCCTGGAACGGGAGGATACGAGCAGTACTTC. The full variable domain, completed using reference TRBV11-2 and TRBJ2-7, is EAGVAQSPRYKIIEKRQSVAFWCNPISGHATLYWYQQILGQGPKLLIQFQNNGVVDDSQLPKDRFSAERLKGVDSTLKIQPAKLEDSAVYLCASSFPGTGGYEQYFGPGTRLTVT.

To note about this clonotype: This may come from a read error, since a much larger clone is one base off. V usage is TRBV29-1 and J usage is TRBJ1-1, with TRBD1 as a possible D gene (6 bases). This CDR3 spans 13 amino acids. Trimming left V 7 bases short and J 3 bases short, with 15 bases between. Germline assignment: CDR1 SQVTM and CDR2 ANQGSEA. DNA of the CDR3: TGCAGCGGGGAAACAGGGCTGTACACTGAAGCTTTCTTT. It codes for CSGETGLYTEAFF.

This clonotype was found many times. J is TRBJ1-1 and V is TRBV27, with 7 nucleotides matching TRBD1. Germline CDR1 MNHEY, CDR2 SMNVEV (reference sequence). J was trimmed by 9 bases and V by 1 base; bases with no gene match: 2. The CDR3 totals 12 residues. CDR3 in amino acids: CASSLLQGKAFF. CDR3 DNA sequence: TGTGCCAGCAGTTTATTACAGGGGAAAGCTTTCTTT.

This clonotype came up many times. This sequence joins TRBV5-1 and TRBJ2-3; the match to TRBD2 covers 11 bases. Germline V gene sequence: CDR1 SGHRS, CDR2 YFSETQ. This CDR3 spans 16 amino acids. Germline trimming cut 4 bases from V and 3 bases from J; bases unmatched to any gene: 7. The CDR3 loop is CASSAGTSGSTDTQYF. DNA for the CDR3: TGCGCCAGCAGCGCCGGGACTAGCGGAAGTACAGATACGCAGTATTTT.

This chain's CDR3 is CSAKPSGTSAANEQFF. CDR3 DNA sequence: TGCAGTGCTAAACCTTCCGGGACTAGCGCGGCCAATGAGCAGTTCTTC. The chain uses TRBV20-1 and TRBJ2-1; 10 bases line up with TRBD2. The V segment lost 4 bases and the J segment 6 bases; nucleotides outside the gene matches: 12. This CDR3 comprises 16 residues. Germline V lookup: CDR1 DFQATT, CDR2 SNEGSKA (reference sequence).

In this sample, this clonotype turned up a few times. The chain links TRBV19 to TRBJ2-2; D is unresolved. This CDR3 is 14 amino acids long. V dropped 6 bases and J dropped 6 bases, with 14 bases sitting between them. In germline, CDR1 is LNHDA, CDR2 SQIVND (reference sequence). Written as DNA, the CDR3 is TGTGCCAGTAGCTCCCTCTCGAGGTCCGGGGAGCTGTTTTTT. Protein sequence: CASSSLSRSGELFF.

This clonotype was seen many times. The chain's CDR3 is CASSYGGGTSGQFF. The CDR3, as DNA: TGTGCCAGCAGTTACGGGGGAGGGACATCGGGGCAGTTCTTC. The J gene is TRBJ2-1, the V gene TRBV6-2 or TRBV6-3; weak D call: TRBD2 (7 bases). This CDR3 is built from 14 residues. The V gene's germline CDR1 is MNHEY and CDR2 SVGEGT. V was cut by 2 bases and J by 12 bases, with 17 bases left in between.

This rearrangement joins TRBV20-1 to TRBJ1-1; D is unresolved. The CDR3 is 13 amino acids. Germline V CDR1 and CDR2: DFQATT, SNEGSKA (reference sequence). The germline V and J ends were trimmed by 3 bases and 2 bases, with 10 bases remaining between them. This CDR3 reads CSASEGGNTEAFF. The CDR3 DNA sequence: TGCAGTGCTAGCGAGGGTGGTAACACTGAAGCTTTCTTT.

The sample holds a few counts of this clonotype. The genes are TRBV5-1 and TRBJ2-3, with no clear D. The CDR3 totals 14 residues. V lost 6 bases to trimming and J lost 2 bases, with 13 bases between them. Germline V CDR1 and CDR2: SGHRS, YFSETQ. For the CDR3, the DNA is TGCGCCAGCAAAGATGGCGGATCCACAGATACGCAGTATTTT. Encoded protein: CASKDGGSTDTQYF. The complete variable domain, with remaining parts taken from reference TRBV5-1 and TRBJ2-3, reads KAGVTQTPRYLIKTRGQQVTLSCSPISGHRSVSWYQQTPGQGLQFLFEYFSETQRNKGNFPGRFSGRQFSNSRSEMNVSTLELGDSALYLCASKDGGSTDTQYFGPGTRLTVL.

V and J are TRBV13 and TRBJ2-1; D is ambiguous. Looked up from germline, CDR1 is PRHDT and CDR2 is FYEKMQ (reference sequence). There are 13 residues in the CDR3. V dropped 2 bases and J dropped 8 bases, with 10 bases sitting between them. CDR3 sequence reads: CASSLLGIDEQFF. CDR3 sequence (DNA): TGTGCCAGCAGCTTATTGGGCATCGATGAGCAGTTCTTC.

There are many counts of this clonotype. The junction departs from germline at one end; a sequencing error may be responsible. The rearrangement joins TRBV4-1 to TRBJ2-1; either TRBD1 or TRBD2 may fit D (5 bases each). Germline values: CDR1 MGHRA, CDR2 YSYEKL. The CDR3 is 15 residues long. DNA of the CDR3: TGTGCCAGCAGCCAATCAGGGAGCTCCTACAATGAGCAGTTCTTC. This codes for CASSQSGSSYNEQFF.

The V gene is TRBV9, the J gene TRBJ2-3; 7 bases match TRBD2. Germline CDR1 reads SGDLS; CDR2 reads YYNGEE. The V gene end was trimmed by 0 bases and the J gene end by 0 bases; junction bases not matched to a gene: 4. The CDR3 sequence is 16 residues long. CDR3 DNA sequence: TGTGCCAGCAGCGTAGAGGGAGGGTCTAGCACAGATACGCAGTATTTT. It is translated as CASSVEGGSSTDTQYF.

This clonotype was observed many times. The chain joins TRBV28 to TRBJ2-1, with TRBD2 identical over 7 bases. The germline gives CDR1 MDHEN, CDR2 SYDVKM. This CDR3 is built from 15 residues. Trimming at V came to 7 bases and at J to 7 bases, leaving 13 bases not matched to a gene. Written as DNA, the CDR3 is TGTGCCAGCAAGGGCACCTGGCGGGAGAGTAATGAGCAGTTCTTC. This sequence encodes CASKGTWRESNEQFF.

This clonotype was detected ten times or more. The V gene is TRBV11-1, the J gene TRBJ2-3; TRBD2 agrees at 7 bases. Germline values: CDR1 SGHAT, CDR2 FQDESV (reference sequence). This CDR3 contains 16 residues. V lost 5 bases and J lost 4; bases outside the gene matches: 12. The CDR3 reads CASSQLAGTMPDTQYF. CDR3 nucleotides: TGTGCCAGCAGCCAATTAGCAGGGACTATGCCAGATACGCAGTATTTT.

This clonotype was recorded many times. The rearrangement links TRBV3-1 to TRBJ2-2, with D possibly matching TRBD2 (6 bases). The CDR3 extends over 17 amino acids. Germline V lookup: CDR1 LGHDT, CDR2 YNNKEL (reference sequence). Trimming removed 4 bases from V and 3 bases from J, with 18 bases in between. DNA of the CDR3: TGTGCCAGCAGCCCCCGGGAAGCGGGCTACGACACCGGGGAGCTGTTTTTT. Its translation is CASSPREAGYDTGELFF. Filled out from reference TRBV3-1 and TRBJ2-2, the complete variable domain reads DTAVSQTPKYLVTQMGNDKSIKCEQNLGHDTMYWYKQDSKKFLKIMFSYNNKELIINETVPNRFSPKSPDKAHLNLHINSLELGDSAVYFCASSPREAGYDTGELFFGEGSRLTVL.

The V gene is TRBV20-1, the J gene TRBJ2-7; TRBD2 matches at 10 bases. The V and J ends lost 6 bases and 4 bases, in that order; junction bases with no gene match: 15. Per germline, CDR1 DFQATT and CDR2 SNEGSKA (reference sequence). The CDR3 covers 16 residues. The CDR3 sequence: CSAKNVRASGSYEQYF. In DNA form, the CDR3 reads TGCAGTGCGAAAAACGTGCGGGCTAGCGGGAGTTACGAGCAGTACTTC.

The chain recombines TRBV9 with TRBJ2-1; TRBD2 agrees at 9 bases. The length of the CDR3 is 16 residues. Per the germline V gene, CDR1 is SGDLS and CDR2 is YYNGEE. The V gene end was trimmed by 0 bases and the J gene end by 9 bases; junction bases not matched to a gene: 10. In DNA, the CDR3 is TGTGCCAGCAGCGTAGTCTCGACTAGCGGTTGGGGTGAGCAGTTCTTC. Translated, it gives CASSVVSTSGWGEQFF.